A selection of T cell receptor beta chains follows, all from one sample in a study of blood T cell repertoires in COVID-19. The method was immunoSEQ multiplex PCR; TCRdb's version includes in-frame clones alone and lacks a portion of them. The sample holds roughly 200,000 clones; 85% are singletons and the top ten take approximately 18%. The sequenced sample consisted of PBMCs or T cells enriched from blood (not recorded which). Receptors originate from a man aged 35 to 55 who had recovered from COVID-19. The CDR3 runs from the conserved cysteine through the conserved F or W. The order of the fields is clone size, V gene, J gene, D gene, CDR3 protein, CDR3 DNA. D genes are given only for firm matches. A clone size is listed for some rows: how often the clone was seen (once, few, many), or a class if it is expanded.

clone_size: -; v_call: TRBV19; j_call: TRBJ2-7; d_call: -; cdr3_aa: CASSPTGYEQYF; cdr3_nt: TGTGCCAGTAGTCCAACGGGGTACGAGCAGTACTTC
clone_size: -; v_call: TRBV5-4; j_call: TRBJ1-1; d_call: -; cdr3_aa: CASSLGGGPNTEAFF; cdr3_nt: TGTGCCAGCAGCCTAGGGGGGGGGCCGAACACTGAAGCTTTCTTT
clone_size: -; v_call: TRBV3-1/TRBV3-2; j_call: TRBJ1-1; d_call: -; cdr3_aa: CASSQGQPNTEAFF; cdr3_nt: TGTGCCAGCAGCCAAGGACAGCCGAACACTGAAGCTTTCTTT
clone_size: -; v_call: TRBV5-5; j_call: TRBJ1-3; d_call: -; cdr3_aa: CASSLGGSGNTIYF; cdr3_nt: TGTGCCAGCAGCTTGGGAGGGTCCGGAAACACCATATATTTT
clone_size: few; v_call: TRBV5-5; j_call: TRBJ1-4; d_call: TRBD1; cdr3_aa: CASSLWTGAGEKLFF; cdr3_nt: TGTGCCAGCAGCCTCTGGACAGGGGCGGGTGAAAAACTGTTTTTT
clone_size: -; v_call: TRBV5-1; j_call: TRBJ2-7; d_call: -; cdr3_aa: CASSLGSSYEQYF; cdr3_nt: TGCGCCAGCAGCTTGGGATCGTCCTACGAACAGTACTTC
clone_size: once; v_call: TRBV25-1; j_call: TRBJ2-7; d_call: TRBD2; cdr3_aa: CASTYGGYEQYF; cdr3_nt: TGTGCCAGCACTTACGGGGGGTACGAGCAGTACTTC
clone_size: once; v_call: TRBV9; j_call: TRBJ2-7; d_call: -; cdr3_aa: CASSVEGGMSYEQYF; cdr3_nt: TGTGCCAGCAGCGTAGAGGGCGGGATGTCCTACGAGCAGTACTTC
clone_size: -; v_call: TRBV5-8; j_call: TRBJ1-5; d_call: -; cdr3_aa: CASSLGRYSNQPQHF; cdr3_nt: TGTGCCAGCAGCTTGGGGAGATATAGCAATCAGCCCCAGCATTTT
clone_size: -; v_call: TRBV28; j_call: TRBJ1-3; d_call: -; cdr3_aa: CASSTSINTIYF; cdr3_nt: TGTGCCAGCAGTACATCAATAAACACCATATATTTT
clone_size: -; v_call: TRBV6-1; j_call: TRBJ2-6; d_call: TRBD1; cdr3_aa: CASSEARTGVGAEVSGANVLTF; cdr3_nt: TGTGCCAGCAGTGAAGCCCGGACAGGGGTGGGAGCGGAGGTATCTGGGGCCAACGTCCTGACTTTC
clone_size: -; v_call: TRBV5-1; j_call: TRBJ2-7; d_call: TRBD1; cdr3_aa: CASSPGTGGNEQYF; cdr3_nt: TGCGCCAGCAGCCCCGGGACAGGGGGTAACGAGCAGTACTTC
clone_size: -; v_call: TRBV3-1/TRBV3-2; j_call: TRBJ1-5; d_call: -; cdr3_aa: CASSQDRFSQPQHF; cdr3_nt: TGTGCCAGCAGCCAAGATAGGTTTAGCCAGCCCCAGCATTTT
clone_size: once; v_call: TRBV19; j_call: TRBJ2-7; d_call: -; cdr3_aa: CASTQMGGSGGQYF; cdr3_nt: TGTGCCAGTACCCAGATGGGTGGGAGCGGCGGGCAGTACTTC
clone_size: -; v_call: TRBV27; j_call: TRBJ1-1; d_call: -; cdr3_aa: CASSLQGSEAFF; cdr3_nt: TGTGCCAGCAGTTTACAGGGATCCGAAGCTTTCTTT
clone_size: -; v_call: TRBV5-4; j_call: TRBJ1-2; d_call: TRBD1; cdr3_aa: CASSLTGGAEGYTF; cdr3_nt: TGTGCCAGCAGCTTGACAGGGGGCGCTGAAGGCTACACCTTC
clone_size: -; v_call: TRBV5-1; j_call: TRBJ2-7; d_call: -; cdr3_aa: CASNAGSISYEQYF; cdr3_nt: TGCGCCAGCAACGCCGGGTCGATTTCCTACGAGCAGTACTTC
clone_size: -; v_call: TRBV7-8; j_call: TRBJ1-1; d_call: TRBD1; cdr3_aa: CASSRWDSGTEAFF; cdr3_nt: TGTGCCAGCAGCCGCTGGGACAGTGGGACTGAAGCTTTCTTT
clone_size: -; v_call: TRBV30; j_call: TRBJ2-3; d_call: -; cdr3_aa: CAWSAGDRNTDTQYF; cdr3_nt: TGTGCCTGGAGTGCGGGGGACAGAAACACAGATACGCAGTATTTT
clone_size: -; v_call: TRBV13; j_call: TRBJ2-3; d_call: TRBD2; cdr3_aa: CASSPAGGPTDTQYF; cdr3_nt: TGTGCCAGCAGCCCAGCGGGAGGGCCCACAGATACGCAGTATTTT
clone_size: once; v_call: TRBV5-6; j_call: TRBJ1-1; d_call: -; cdr3_aa: CASSLVSLTNTEAFF; cdr3_nt: TGTGCCAGCAGCTTGGTTAGCCTAACCAACACTGAAGCTTTCTTT
clone_size: -; v_call: TRBV7-3; j_call: TRBJ1-1; d_call: TRBD1; cdr3_aa: CASSGDRGREAFF; cdr3_nt: TGTGCCAGCAGCGGCGACAGGGGCCGTGAAGCTTTCTTT
clone_size: -; v_call: TRBV19; j_call: TRBJ1-5; d_call: -; cdr3_aa: CASSSGQSNQPQHF; cdr3_nt: TGTGCCAGTAGTTCCGGACAGAGCAATCAGCCCCAGCATTTT
clone_size: -; v_call: TRBV29-1; j_call: TRBJ1-1; d_call: -; cdr3_aa: CSVVLETAKAFF; cdr3_nt: TGCAGCGTTGTTCTGGAGACCGCAAAAGCTTTCTTT
clone_size: -; v_call: TRBV30; j_call: TRBJ2-2; d_call: -; cdr3_aa: CAWSGLRGELFF; cdr3_nt: TGTGCCTGGAGTGGGTTGAGGGGGGAGCTGTTTTTT
clone_size: -; v_call: TRBV3-1/TRBV3-2; j_call: TRBJ1-2; d_call: -; cdr3_aa: CASSQGTNYGYTF; cdr3_nt: TGTGCCAGCAGCCAAGGGACAAACTATGGCTACACCTTC
clone_size: -; v_call: TRBV2; j_call: TRBJ1-4; d_call: -; cdr3_aa: CASRRYLGAQDEKLFF; cdr3_nt: TGTGCCAGCCGACGATATTTGGGGGCGCAGGATGAAAAACTGTTTTTT
clone_size: -; v_call: TRBV6-1; j_call: TRBJ2-7; d_call: TRBD2; cdr3_aa: CASSEGTSFIYEQYF; cdr3_nt: TGTGCCAGCAGTGAAGGGACTAGCTTTATTTACGAGCAGTACTTC
clone_size: -; v_call: TRBV19; j_call: TRBJ1-4; d_call: -; cdr3_aa: CASSIRSGEMGEKLFF; cdr3_nt: TGTGCCAGTAGTATTCGCTCAGGGGAAATGGGTGAAAAACTGTTTTTT